This TCR beta chain is drawn from a study of control samples from healthy donors and cancer patients. The method was immunoSEQ multiplex PCR; TCRdb's version includes in-frame clones alone and lacks a portion of them. In the table there are approximately 90,000 clones, 88% of which are singletons. Germline lookup yields CDR1 SEHNR and CDR2 FQNEAQ (reference sequence). The CDR3 is 16 amino acids. J lost 2 bases, V lost 10 bases, and 6 bases had no gene match. The clonotype comes from a woman in her 70s in good health. V usage is TRBV7-9 and J usage is TRBJ2-2, with 14 bases lining up with TRBD2. Sequenced input: blood. CDR3 sequence: CAIGTSGGPNTGELFF. The CDR3 region has the DNA TGTGCCATCGGGACTAGCGGGGGACCAAACACCGGGGAGCTGTTTTTT.